This TCR beta chain was identified in a study of blood T cell repertoires in COVID-19. Overall study context: From the United States, Italy and Spain came samples of acute and convalescent COVID-19.

CDR3 length: 16 amino acids. Trimming took 6 bases from V and 5 from J, leaving 22 bases between them. Germline V lookup: CDR1 LNHDA, CDR2 SQIVND (reference sequence). This table comes from immunoSEQ multiplex PCR, and its TCRdb copy is limited to in-frame clones, with some not included. Found here are over 50,000 clones, approximately 80% of them singletons; the top ten hold 5% to 5.5%. This clone has only a few counts. The clonotype comes from a man aged 70-80 years with acute or convalescent COVID-19. The gene calls are TRBV19 and TRBJ1-1, with D maybe TRBD1 (6 bases). The sequenced sample was peripheral blood. CDR3 protein: CASRLKPRGEKTEAFF. In nucleotides, the CDR3 is TGTGCCAGTAGACTTAAACCCAGGGGAGAGAAGACTGAAGCTTTCTTT.